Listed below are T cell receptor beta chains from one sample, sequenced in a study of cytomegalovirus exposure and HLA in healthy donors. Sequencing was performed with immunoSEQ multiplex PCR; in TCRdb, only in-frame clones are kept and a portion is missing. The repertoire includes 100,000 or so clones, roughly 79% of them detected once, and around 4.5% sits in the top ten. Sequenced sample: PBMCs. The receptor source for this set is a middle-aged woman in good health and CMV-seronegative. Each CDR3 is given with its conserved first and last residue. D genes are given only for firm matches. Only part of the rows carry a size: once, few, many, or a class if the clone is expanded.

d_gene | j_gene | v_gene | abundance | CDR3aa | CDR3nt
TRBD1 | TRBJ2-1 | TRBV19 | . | CASSTGVEQFF | TGTGCCAGTAGCACAGGGGTTGAGCAGTTCTTC
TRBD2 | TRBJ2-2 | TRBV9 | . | CASSVGTSGPGELFF | TGTGCCAGCAGCGTAGGGACTAGCGGGCCCGGGGAGCTGTTTTTT
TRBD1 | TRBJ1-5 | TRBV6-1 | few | CASSEVAGGVQPQHF | TGTGCCAGCAGTGAAGTGGCAGGGGGTGTTCAGCCCCAGCATTTT
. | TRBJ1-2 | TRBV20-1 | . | CSARDYPENTF | TGCAGTGCTAGAGATTATCCAGAAAACACCTTC
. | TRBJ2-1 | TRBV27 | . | CASSRLPIGRGNHLYEQFF | TGTGCCAGCAGCCGATTACCCATTGGAAGGGGGAACCATCTCTATGAGCAGTTCTTC
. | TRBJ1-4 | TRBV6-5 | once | CASSRDSPTGKLFF | TGTGCCAGCAGTCGTGACAGTCCTACAGGGAAACTGTTTTTT
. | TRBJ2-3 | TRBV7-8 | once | CASSLYSTDTQYF | TGTGCCAGCAGCTTGTATAGTACAGATACGCAGTATTTT
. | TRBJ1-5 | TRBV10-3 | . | CAISDLEDRPQHF | TGTGCCATCAGCGACCTCGAGGATCGGCCCCAGCATTTT
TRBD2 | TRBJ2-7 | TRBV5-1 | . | CASSWGGAQYF | TGCGCCAGCAGTTGGGGGGGTGCGCAGTACTTC
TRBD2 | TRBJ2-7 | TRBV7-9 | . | CASSSWTSGGSEQYF | TGTGCCAGCAGCTCTTGGACTAGCGGTGGGTCCGAGCAGTACTTC